The entry below describes one T cell receptor beta chain. This sample was taken from a study of blood T cell repertoires in COVID-19. Study details: The study drew acute and convalescent COVID-19 samples from the United States, Italy and Spain. Sample material is recorded as cDNA or gDNA derived from T cells, B-cell-depleted T cells, or PBMCs.

J lost 2 bases, V lost 1 base, and 4 bases had no gene match. CDR1 is SGHTA, CDR2 FQGNSA, per germline. The CDR3 is 15 amino acids. Authors' data handling: By means of reference gene primer amplification, nucleated cell counts were estimated. This table comes from immunoSEQ multiplex PCR, and its TCRdb copy is limited to in-frame clones, with some not included. Clone size and the V and J calls come from that table; the DNA yielded D and trimming. The repertoire holds more than 65,000 clones, with more than 80% as singletons. V usage is TRBV7-2 and J usage is TRBJ2-5; 7 nucleotides align to TRBD1. The sample consisted of peripheral blood. The receptor's source is a man older than 75 with acute or convalescent COVID-19. Here the CDR3 DNA reads TGTGCCAGCAGCTTAGAGGGCAGGGGGCAAGAGACCCAGTACTTC. This sequence encodes CASSLEGRGQETQYF.